Listed below are T cell receptor beta chains from one sample, sequenced in a study of cytomegalovirus exposure and HLA in healthy donors. Assay: immunoSEQ multiplex PCR; the TCRdb copy retains only in-frame clones and omits some. Among under 200,000 clones listed, more than 65% were seen once. Sequenced material: PBMCs. The receptors here all came from a woman aged 30 to 39 in good health and CMV-seronegative. The CDR3 runs from the conserved cysteine through the conserved F or W. The order of the fields is J gene, clone size, D gene, V gene, CDR3 protein. The D gene is left open where the match is weak. Expanded clones get a size class; other rows say once, few or many, or leave the size out.

j_gene: TRBJ1-6
abundance: -
d_gene: -
v_gene: TRBV6-5
CDR3aa: CASSYRPRYNSPLHF

j_gene: TRBJ1-1
abundance: -
d_gene: -
v_gene: TRBV2
CDR3aa: CASSELWTLLRSEAFF

j_gene: TRBJ2-1
abundance: -
d_gene: TRBD2
v_gene: TRBV19
CDR3aa: CASSIGGLAVYNEQFF

j_gene: TRBJ2-5
abundance: -
d_gene: -
v_gene: TRBV5-1
CDR3aa: CASSLSRAETQYF

j_gene: TRBJ1-5
abundance: few
d_gene: -
v_gene: TRBV30
CDR3aa: CAWSVWATDLPQHF

j_gene: TRBJ1-6
abundance: -
d_gene: -
v_gene: TRBV25-1
CDR3aa: CASSVGQTYNSPLHF

j_gene: TRBJ1-1
abundance: -
d_gene: TRBD1
v_gene: TRBV7-9
CDR3aa: CASSLRLTGGDTEAFF

j_gene: TRBJ1-6
abundance: -
d_gene: -
v_gene: TRBV7-8
CDR3aa: CASSLEGQGLGTNSPLHF

j_gene: TRBJ2-1
abundance: -
d_gene: TRBD2
v_gene: TRBV11-2
CDR3aa: CASSRIAGGNNEQFF

j_gene: TRBJ2-7
abundance: few
d_gene: -
v_gene: TRBV2
CDR3aa: CASSLTGNYEQYF

j_gene: TRBJ2-6
abundance: -
d_gene: TRBD1
v_gene: TRBV7-6
CDR3aa: CASSLAQTGATGANVLTF